Below, one T cell receptor (beta chain) is given with its context. For TCRbeta, the library was prepared with unique molecular identifiers. TCRdb recomputed calls from the PCR reads with MiXCR, one row per CDR3 protein. Altogether 350,000 to 400,000 distinct CDR3 sequences are present, roughly 15% being singletons, with the ten largest covering around 4%. CDR1 is GTSNPN and CDR2 is SVGIG in the germline V gene (reference sequence). The CDR3 has 15 amino acids. V lost 0 bases and J 6 bases, leaving 14 bases between the germline ends. These data originate in a study of T-cell reconstitution after alpha-beta-depleted transplantation in children.

The TCR sequence derives from a human donor who donated a stem cell graft to a child with Fanconi anemia. The gene calls are TRBV30 and TRBJ1-4; no clear D. Sequenced material: PBMCs, taken from the stem cell graft. CDR3 bases: TGTGCCTGGAGTGTACGCGGGCCACTTGATGAAAAACTGTTTTTT. This encodes CAWSVRGPLDEKLFF.